These 29 T cell receptor beta chains originate from one sample sequenced in a study of T cells in localized non-small cell lung cancer. The data were produced by immunoSEQ multiplex PCR, yet TCRdb's version contains in-frame clones alone and is incomplete. The repertoire holds roughly 30,000 clones, with about 88% as singletons. The sequences come from peripheral blood, collected before any cancer treatment. Every receptor here comes from a woman aged 35-75 years with stage I lung adenocarcinoma.

This clone was picked up a small number of times. The chain combines TRBV7-9 with TRBJ1-1; D not resolved. The CDR3 extends over 10 amino acids. The ends were cut back, 11 bases at V and 3 bases at J, with 7 bases in the middle. Germline CDR1 SEHNR, CDR2 FQNEAQ (reference sequence). This chain's CDR3 is CAHGDTEAFF. The CDR3 DNA reads TGTGCCCACGGGGACACTGAAGCTTTCTTT.

This clone was detected once. The chain employs TRBV5-5 and TRBJ1-2; D gene uncertain. CDR3 length: 12 residues. Per germline, CDR1 SGHKS and CDR2 YYEKEE (reference sequence). Deletions cut 2 bases from V and 3 bases from J, with 5 bases between. CDR3 in amino acids: CASSLTDYGYTF. The CDR3 DNA reads TGTGCCAGCAGCTTAACTGACTATGGCTACACCTTC.

J is TRBJ2-5 and V is TRBV10-3; D may match TRBD1 or TRBD2 (5 bases each). This CDR3 region has 14 residues. Germline-derived CDR1 and CDR2 are ENHRY and SYGVKD. V shed 3 bases and J shed 2 bases, with 10 bases lying between them. CDR3 sequence (DNA): TGTGCCATCAGTGATCGGGACGGTCAAGAGACCCAGTACTTC. It codes for CAISDRDGQETQYF.

The chain has TRBV9 and TRBJ2-5; TRBD2 is a possible D gene (5 bases). The germline V gene has CDR1 SGDLS and CDR2 YYNGEE. V was shortened by 0 bases and J by 2 bases, with 11 bases between the two germline ends. The CDR3 is 15 residues long. CDR3 sequence: CASSVGPGKQETQYF. CDR3 nucleotide sequence: TGTGCCAGCAGCGTAGGCCCCGGGAAACAAGAGACCCAGTACTTC.

The J gene is TRBJ2-5, the V gene TRBV5-4, with D possibly TRBD1 on 5 matching bases. The germline V and J ends were trimmed by 2 bases and 1 base, with 9 bases remaining between them. CDR1 is SGHNT, CDR2 YYREEE, per germline (reference sequence). The CDR3 consists of 14 residues. CDR3 sequence: CASSFGASQETQYF. The CDR3 DNA sequence: TGTGCCAGCAGCTTTGGGGCCAGCCAAGAGACCCAGTACTTC.

The rearrangement joins TRBV7-6 to TRBJ2-5; no clear D. Germline assignment: CDR1 SGHVS and CDR2 FNYEAQ. Trimming took 1 base from V and 6 from J, leaving 9 bases between them. The CDR3 is 13 amino acids. The CDR3 sequence: CASSLGSIQTQYF. CDR3 sequence (DNA): TGTGCCAGCAGCTTAGGGTCTATTCAGACCCAGTACTTC.

The CDR3 coding sequence is TGTGCCAGCAGTGAAGGGGATCGCACTGAAGCTTTCTTT. Its translation is CASSEGDRTEAFF. The chain has TRBV2 and TRBJ1-1; D not certain. Germline V lookup: CDR1 SNHLY, CDR2 FYNNEI. Trimming cost V 1 base and J 4 bases, with 7 bases left between them. The CDR3 runs 13 residues.

Only a few counts were recorded for this clone. V usage is TRBV14 and J usage is TRBJ2-2; D not certain. The CDR3 is made up of 14 amino acids. From germline, CDR1 is SGHDN and CDR2 FVKESK. With 2 bases removed from V and 4 bases from J, the gap between germline ends came to 8 bases. In DNA form, the CDR3 reads TGTGCCAGCAGCCAATTGGTCACCACCGGGGAGCTGTTTTTT. Its protein is CASSQLVTTGELFF. The entire variable domain, with the rest obtained from reference TRBV14 and TRBJ2-2, is as follows: EAGVTQFPSHSVIEKGQTVTLRCDPISGHDNLYWYRRVMGKEIKFLLHFVKESKQDESGMPNNRFLAERTGGTYSTLKVQPAELEDSGVYFCASSQLVTTGELFFGEGSRLTVL.

This clone was detected once. The chain combines TRBV27 with TRBJ1-5; 7 positions agree with TRBD1. The CDR3 covers 15 residues. J lost 4 bases, V lost 0 bases, and 3 bases had no gene match. CDR1 MNHEY and CDR2 SMNVEV come from the germline V gene (reference sequence). This CDR3 reads CASSLSPGGNQPQHF. DNA for the CDR3: TGTGCCAGCAGTTTATCGCCAGGGGGAAATCAGCCCCAGCATTTT.

The chain combines TRBV27 with TRBJ2-1; no definite D call. The CDR3 has 16 amino acids. Per germline, CDR1 MNHEY and CDR2 SMNVEV (reference sequence). V lost 3 bases and J lost 0, with 12 bases in between. This CDR3 is CASSLGPGVSYNEQFF. The CDR3 DNA reads TGTGCCAGCAGTTTGGGCCCTGGGGTCTCCTACAATGAGCAGTTCTTC.

V usage is TRBV19 and J usage is TRBJ2-1; no clear D gene. The length of the CDR3 is 13 residues. Germline CDR1 reads LNHDA; CDR2 reads SQIVND (reference sequence). V was shortened by 3 bases and J by 7 bases, with 10 bases between the two germline ends. The CDR3 region has the DNA TGTGCCAGTAGTATCCCTCCGAGTAATGAGCAGTTCTTC. It is translated as CASSIPPSNEQFF.

This clone was recorded a few times. V is TRBV4-1 and J is TRBJ1-6; no clear D gene. The CDR3 runs to 16 residues. CDR1 and CDR2 from the germline V gene are MGHRA and YSYEKL. The V end lost 1 base, the J end lost 8 bases, and 15 bases lay between the germline ends. CDR3 sequence reads: CASSQAEAEFDSPLHF. In nucleotides, the CDR3 is TGCGCCAGCAGCCAAGCCGAGGCGGAGTTTGATTCACCCCTCCACTTT.

The chain carries TRBV7-9 and TRBJ2-7; 10 bases line up with TRBD1. The length of the CDR3 is 15 residues. Trimming at V came to 6 bases and at J to 1 base, leaving 6 bases not matched to a gene. Germline values: CDR1 SEHNR, CDR2 FQNEAQ (reference sequence). Here the CDR3 DNA reads TGTGCCAGCAGTCAAGACAGGGGGCTTTCCTACGAGCAGTACTTC. Its protein is CASSQDRGLSYEQYF.

CDR3 amino acids: CASSPGGQGVYGYTF. The CDR3 DNA sequence: TGTGCCAGCAGCCCGGGGGGACAGGGTGTCTATGGCTACACCTTC. The rearrangement uses TRBV7-8 and TRBJ1-2; 9 nucleotides align to TRBD1. This CDR3 is 15 amino acids long. With 5 bases clipped from V and 4 bases from J, the junction kept 8 bases outside the gene matches. Germline-derived CDR1 and CDR2 are SGHVS and FQNEAQ.

The rearrangement links TRBV14 to TRBJ2-1; 10 bases are shared with TRBD2. The CDR3 is 15 residues long. Per the germline V gene, CDR1 is SGHDN and CDR2 is FVKESK. V lost 2 bases and J lost 9; bases outside the gene matches: 7. CDR3 loop: CASSQTPGLAAEQFF. CDR3 bases: TGTGCCAGCAGCCAAACCCCCGGACTAGCGGCTGAGCAGTTCTTC.

The CDR3: CASSQDRTGNTGELFF. The CDR3 nucleotides read TGCGCCAGCAGCCAAGACAGGACAGGGAACACCGGGGAGCTGTTTTTT. V is TRBV4-3 and J is TRBJ2-2, with 7 bases matching TRBD1. This CDR3 comprises 16 residues. Looked up from germline, CDR1 is LGHNA and CDR2 is YSLEER. J was trimmed by 1 base and V by 0 bases; bases with no gene match: 2.

This clone has a handful of counts. This chain connects TRBV5-6 to TRBJ1-2, with no clear D. The CDR3 spans 11 residues. V was trimmed by 3 bases and J by 7 bases, leaving 7 bases between them. Germline V gives CDR1 SGHDT, CDR2 YYEEEE. The DNA for the CDR3 is TGTGCCAGCAGCTCCTCTGGTGGCTACACCTTC. This translates into CASSSSGGYTF.

The chain has TRBV5-4 and TRBJ2-1, with 9 bases lining up with TRBD1. The CDR3 consists of 14 residues. V gave up 4 bases and J gave up 7 bases; unmatched junction bases: 6. Germline V CDR1 and CDR2: SGHNT, YYREEE (reference sequence). This CDR3 reads CASSPWTGENEQFF. CDR3 DNA sequence: TGTGCCAGCAGCCCATGGACAGGGGAGAATGAGCAGTTCTTC.

The chain carries TRBV14 and TRBJ2-5; a possible D gene is TRBD2 (6 bases). Trimming removed 0 bases from V and 5 bases from J, with 7 bases in between. Germline CDR1 reads SGHDN; CDR2 reads FVKESK. The CDR3 is 13 residues long. The CDR3 sequence: CASSQELAETQYF. CDR3 sequence (DNA): TGTGCCAGCAGCCAAGAACTAGCTGAGACCCAGTACTTC.

V and J are TRBV7-2 and TRBJ1-3, with TRBD1 identical over 7 bases. The CDR3 runs 18 residues. Unmatched junction bases numbered 13, after V lost 5 bases and J lost 0 bases. The germline V gene has CDR1 SGHTA and CDR2 FQGNSA. DNA of the CDR3: TGTGCCAGCAGCGCAGACGACAGGGAGAGATACTCTGGAAACACCATATATTTT. It translates to CASSADDRERYSGNTIYF.

Here the CDR3 reads CASSQPGQGNYYNEQFF. The CDR3 DNA reads TGCGCCAGCAGCCAACCCGGACAGGGGAACTACTACAATGAGCAGTTCTTC. This chain connects TRBV4-3 to TRBJ2-1, with TRBD1 matching 9 bases. Germline assignment: CDR1 LGHNA and CDR2 YSLEER. CDR3 size: 17 residues. The trim removed 2 bases at V and 3 bases at J, leaving 8 bases unmatched.

V gene TRBV4-1 combines with J gene TRBJ2-3; TRBD2 aligns across 10 bases. The CDR3 loop spans 19 amino acids. Unmatched junction bases numbered 12, after V lost 0 bases and J lost 3 bases. In germline, CDR1 is MGHRA, CDR2 YSYEKL. CDR3 region: CASSQDRRGTSVLTDTQYF. DNA of the CDR3: TGCGCCAGCAGCCAAGATCGTAGGGGGACTAGCGTTTTGACAGATACGCAGTATTTT.

The J gene is TRBJ1-6, the V gene TRBV5-1; TRBD1 matches at 7 bases. Germline lookup yields CDR1 SGHRS and CDR2 YFSETQ. The V segment lost 4 bases and the J segment 8 bases; nucleotides outside the gene matches: 9. This CDR3 is built from 15 residues. For the CDR3, the DNA is TGCGCCAGCAGCCCTGCCAGGGGGAAGGATTCACCCCTCCACTTT. Encoded protein: CASSPARGKDSPLHF. The variable domain in full, with the rest retrieved from reference TRBV5-1 and TRBJ1-6, is KAGVTQTPRYLIKTRGQQVTLSCSPISGHRSVSWYQQTPGQGLQFLFEYFSETQRNKGNFPGRFSGRQFSNSRSEMNVSTLELGDSALYLCASSPARGKDSPLHFGNGTRLTVT.

J is TRBJ1-1 and V is TRBV7-3; D may be TRBD1 (6 bases). The CDR3 covers 13 residues. Trimming removed 7 bases from V and 1 base from J, with 10 bases in between. CDR1 is SGHTA, CDR2 FQGTGA, per germline. The CDR3 region is CASKTGTNTEAFF. For the CDR3, the DNA is TGTGCCAGCAAGACAGGAACGAACACTGAAGCTTTCTTT.

The chain recombines TRBV10-1 with TRBJ2-7; D gene unclear. CDR3 size: 14 residues. The V end lost 4 bases, the J end lost 1 base, and 11 bases lay between the germline ends. CDR1 and CDR2 (germline): WNHNN, SYGVQD (reference sequence). The CDR3 region has the DNA TGCGCCAGCAGTGGCCAGACCCCTTCCTACGAGCAGTACTTC. Its translation is CASSGQTPSYEQYF.

The gene calls are TRBV16 and TRBJ1-1, with TRBD1 as a possible D gene (6 bases). This CDR3 spans 15 amino acids. Between the trimmed V and J ends, which lost 8 bases and 7 bases, there was a span of 23 bases. Germline CDR1 and CDR2: KGHSY and FQNENV. As DNA, the CDR3 is TGTGCCAGCGATTGGCCGGGACACCGCCCAGATGAAGCTTTCTTT. Translating it yields CASDWPGHRPDEAFF.

This rearrangement joins TRBV2 to TRBJ1-6; D might be TRBD1 (6 bases). The ends were cut back, 2 bases at V and 3 bases at J, with 8 bases in the middle. In germline, CDR1 is SNHLY, CDR2 FYNNEI. The CDR3 spans 15 residues. CDR3 in amino acids: CASSERGIYNSPLHF. CDR3 DNA: TGTGCCAGCAGTGAAAGGGGGATCTATAATTCACCCCTCCACTTT.

The chain joins TRBV27 to TRBJ2-2; 8 bases are a match to TRBD1. This CDR3 is built from 16 residues. Germline lookup yields CDR1 MNHEY and CDR2 SMNVEV (reference sequence). V was clipped by 3 bases and J by 4 bases; unmatched bases: 7. This chain's CDR3 is CASSFYVQGGTGELFF. The CDR3 DNA reads TGTGCCAGCAGTTTTTATGTACAGGGGGGCACCGGGGAGCTGTTTTTT.

CDR3 DNA: TGCGCCAGCAGCCAAAAGGGGACAGGAGATTCACCCCTCCACTTT. Protein product: CASSQKGTGDSPLHF. V gene TRBV4-1 combines with J gene TRBJ1-6; 8 positions match TRBD1. The CDR3 loop spans 15 amino acids. The V and J ends lost 2 bases and 8 bases, in that order; junction bases with no gene match: 5. CDR1 is MGHRA, CDR2 YSYEKL, per germline.